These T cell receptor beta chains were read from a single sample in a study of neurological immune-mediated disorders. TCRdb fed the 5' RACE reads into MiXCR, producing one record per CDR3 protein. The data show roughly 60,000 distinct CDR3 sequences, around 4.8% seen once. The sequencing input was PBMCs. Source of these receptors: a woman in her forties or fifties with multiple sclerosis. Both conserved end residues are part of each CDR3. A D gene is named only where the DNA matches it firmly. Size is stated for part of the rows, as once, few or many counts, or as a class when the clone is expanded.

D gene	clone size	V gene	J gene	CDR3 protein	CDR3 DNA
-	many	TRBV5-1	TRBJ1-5	CASSLGGGNQPQHF	TGCGCCAGCAGCTTGGGAGGAGGCAATCAGCCCCAGCATTTT
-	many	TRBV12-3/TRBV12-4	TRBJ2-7	CASSLEWQYF	TGTGCCAGCAGTTTGGAATGGCAGTACTTC
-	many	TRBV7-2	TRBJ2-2	CASSLADTGELFF	TGTGCCAGCAGCTTAGCCGACACCGGGGAGCTGTTTTTT
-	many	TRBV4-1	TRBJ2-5	CASSTFLGVQETQYF	TGCGCCAGCAGCACGTTCCTAGGGGTACAAGAGACCCAGTACTTC
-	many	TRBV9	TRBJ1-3	CASSVADGNTIYF	TGTGCCAGCAGCGTAGCCGATGGAAACACCATATATTTT
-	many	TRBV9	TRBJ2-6	CASSTRHTGANVLTF	TGTGCCAGCAGCACACGACATACGGGGGCCAACGTCCTGACTTTC
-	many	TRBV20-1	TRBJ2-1	CSARDIGGAGNEQFF	TGCAGTGCTAGAGATATCGGCGGGGCCGGGAATGAGCAGTTCTTC
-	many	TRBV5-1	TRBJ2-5	CASSLVPEETQYF	TGCGCCAGCAGCTTGGTACCGGAGGAGACCCAGTACTTC
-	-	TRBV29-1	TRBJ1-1	CSLSVGVEAFF	TGCAGCCTAAGCGTGGGGGTCGAAGCTTTCTTT
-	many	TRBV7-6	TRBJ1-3	CASSLDVRNSGNTIYF	TGTGCCAGCAGCTTAGATGTCAGAAACTCTGGAAACACCATATATTTT
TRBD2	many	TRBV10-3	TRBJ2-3	CAISTGLAGSTTDTQYF	TGTGCCATCAGTACGGGACTAGCTGGAAGCACGACAGATACGCAGTATTTT
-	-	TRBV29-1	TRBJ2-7	CSVAMGHGMGYEQYF	TGCAGCGTTGCGATGGGACATGGTATGGGTTACGAGCAGTACTTC
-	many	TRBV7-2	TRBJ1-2	CASSSYSRGGGYTF	TGTGCCAGCAGCTCTTACTCGAGGGGGGGTGGCTACACCTTC
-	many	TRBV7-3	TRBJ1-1	CASSLGPGMNTEAFF	TGTGCCAGCAGCCTAGGGCCTGGAATGAACACTGAAGCTTTCTTT
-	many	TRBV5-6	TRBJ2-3	CASSLVSGLPTDTQYF	TGTGCCAGCAGCTTGGTGAGCGGACTCCCCACAGATACGCAGTATTTT
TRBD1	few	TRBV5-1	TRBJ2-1	CASGPGQGYNEQFF	TGCGCCAGCGGGCCGGGACAGGGATACAATGAGCAGTTCTTC
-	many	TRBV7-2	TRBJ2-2	CASSPSGELFF	TGTGCCAGCAGCCCGTCCGGGGAGCTGTTTTTT
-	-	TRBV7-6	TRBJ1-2	CASGSSWGNGYTF	TGTGCCAGCGGTTCAAGCTGGGGGAATGGCTACACCTTC
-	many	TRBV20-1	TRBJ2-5	CSAERGGGETQYF	TGCAGTGCAGAAAGGGGGGGCGGGGAGACCCAGTACTTC
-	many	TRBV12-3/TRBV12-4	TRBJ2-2	CASSPDYNTGELFF	TGTGCCAGCAGCCCCGACTACAACACCGGGGAGCTGTTTTTT
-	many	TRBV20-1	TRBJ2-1	CSADGYNEQFF	TGCAGTGCTGACGGTTACAATGAGCAGTTCTTC
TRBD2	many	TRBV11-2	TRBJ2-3	CASSVGLAGKDTQYF	TGTGCCAGCAGCGTCGGACTAGCGGGGAAAGATACGCAGTATTTT
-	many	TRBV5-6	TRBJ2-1	CASGGTEEANEQFF	TGTGCCAGCGGAGGGACCGAAGAGGCCAATGAGCAGTTCTTC
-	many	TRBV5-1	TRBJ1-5	CASSLYRDQPQHF	TGCGCCAGCAGCTTATACAGGGACCAGCCCCAGCATTTT
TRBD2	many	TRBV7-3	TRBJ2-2	CASKERGGYTGELFF	TGTGCCAGCAAAGAGCGGGGAGGGTACACCGGGGAGCTGTTTTTT
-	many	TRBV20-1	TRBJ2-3	CSASPFVGAGTDTQYF	TGCAGTGCTAGTCCGTTTGTGGGGGCAGGCACAGATACGCAGTATTTT
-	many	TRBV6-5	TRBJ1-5	CASSPLNQPQHF	TGTGCCAGCAGCCCTCTTAATCAGCCCCAGCATTTT
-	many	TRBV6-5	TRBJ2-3	CASRGPNTQYF	TGTGCCAGCAGAGGACCCAATACGCAGTATTTT
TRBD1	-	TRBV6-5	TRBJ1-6	CASSQGQGAESPLNF	TGTGCCAGCAGCCAGGGACAGGGGGCTGAATCACCCCTCAACTTT
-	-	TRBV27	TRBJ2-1	CASSVGSYNEQFF	TGTGCCAGCAGTGTCGGGAGTTACAATGAGCAGTTCTTC
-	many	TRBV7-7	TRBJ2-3	CASSYSDLGTDTQYF	TGTGCTAGCAGCTATAGCGACCTCGGTACAGATACGCAGTATTTT
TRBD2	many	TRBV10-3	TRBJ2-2	CATLAGDTGELFF	TGTGCCACCCTAGCGGGGGACACCGGGGAGCTGTTTTTT
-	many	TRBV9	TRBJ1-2	CASSGAAPGYTF	TGTGCCAGCAGCGGCGCGGCGCCCGGCTACACCTTC
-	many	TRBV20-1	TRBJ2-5	CSAPREGRETQYF	TGCAGTGCTCCCCGCGAAGGGAGGGAGACCCAGTACTTC
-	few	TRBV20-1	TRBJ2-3	CSASYPPALGTDTQYF	TGCAGTGCTAGCTATCCCCCTGCGCTTGGCACAGATACGCAGTATTTT
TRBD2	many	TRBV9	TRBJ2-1	CASSARLAGAYNEQFF	TGTGCCAGCAGCGCGCGACTAGCGGGGGCCTACAATGAGCAGTTCTTC
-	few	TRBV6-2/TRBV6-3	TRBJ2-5	CASSFMDGQETQYF	TGTGCCAGCAGTTTTATGGACGGACAAGAGACCCAGTACTTC
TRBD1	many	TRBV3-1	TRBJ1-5	CASSQRAGGISNQPQNF	TGTGCCAGCAGCCAACGGGCAGGGGGGATTAGCAATCAGCCCCAGAATTTT
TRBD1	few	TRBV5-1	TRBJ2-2	CASSRTGDTGELFF	TGCGCCAGCAGCCGGACAGGGGACACCGGGGAGCTGTTTTTT
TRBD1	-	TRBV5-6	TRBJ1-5	CASSLGPGQPQNF	TGTGCCAGCAGCTTAGGCCCGGGACAGCCCCAGAATTTT
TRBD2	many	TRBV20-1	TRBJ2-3	CSASLSSFGSGTDTQYF	TGCAGTGCTAGTCTTTCTTCGTTTGGTAGCGGGACAGATACGCAGTATTTT
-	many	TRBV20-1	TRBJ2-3	CSAIFYADTQYF	TGCAGTGCTATATTTTACGCAGATACGCAGTATTTT
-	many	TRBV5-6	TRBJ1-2	CASSRDIRGYTF	TGTGCCAGCAGCCGGGACATCCGGGGCTACACCTTC
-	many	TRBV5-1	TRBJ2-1	CATRIAEDNEQFF	TGCGCCACAAGAATAGCCGAGGACAATGAGCAGTTCTTC
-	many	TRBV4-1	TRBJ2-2	CASSQDGLRVGGELFF	TGCGCCAGCAGCCAAGATGGCCTTCGAGTTGGCGGGGAGCTGTTTTTT
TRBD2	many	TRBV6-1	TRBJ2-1	CASQRGGQYNEQFF	TGTGCCAGCCAGCGGGGGGGCCAGTACAATGAGCAGTTCTTC
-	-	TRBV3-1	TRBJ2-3	CASSPGLMTDTQYF	TGTGCCAGCAGCCCCGGACTAATGACAGATACGCAGTATTTT
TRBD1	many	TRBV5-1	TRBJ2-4	CASRRGQGPNIQYF	TGCGCCAGCAGGAGAGGACAGGGCCCAAACATTCAGTACTTC
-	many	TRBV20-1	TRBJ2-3	CSAGRAELPGTQYF	TGCAGTGCTGGCCGGGCCGAATTACCGGGTACGCAGTATTTT
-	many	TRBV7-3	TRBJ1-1	CASSLNVNGEAFF	TGTGCCAGCAGCTTAAATGTAAACGGGGAAGCTTTCTTT
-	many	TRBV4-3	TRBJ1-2	CASSQDWVGGSYGYTF	TGCGCCAGCAGCCAAGATTGGGTCGGGGGGAGCTATGGCTACACCTTC
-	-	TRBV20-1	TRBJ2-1	CSARPGRDYNEQFF	TGCAGTGCTAGACCGGGACGGGACTACAATGAGCAGTTCTTC
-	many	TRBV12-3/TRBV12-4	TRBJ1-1	CASSLRGVSTEAFF	TGTGCCAGCAGTTTGAGGGGGGTTAGTACTGAAGCTTTCTTT
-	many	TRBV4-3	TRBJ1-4	CASSQGQVDEKLFF	TGCGCCAGCAGCCAAGGACAGGTTGATGAAAAACTGTTTTTT
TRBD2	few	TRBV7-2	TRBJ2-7	CASSLTSAAYEQYF	TGTGCCAGCAGTTTAACTAGCGCCGCCTACGAGCAGTACTTC